The sequence of this T cell receptor beta chain was determined in a study of T cell changes during pregnancy in multiple sclerosis. Assay used: immunoSEQ multiplex PCR; TCRdb lists only in-frame clones, some missing. The sample lists some 20,000 clones, 80% to 90% seen once, with about 20% in the top ten. CDR3 length equals 14 residues. Per the germline V gene, CDR1 is SEHNR and CDR2 is FQNEAQ (reference sequence). The V and J ends lost 4 bases and 4 bases, in that order; junction bases with no gene match: 5. The material was CD8+ T cells from peripheral blood mononuclear cells, obtained after pregnancy. This sequence joins TRBV7-9 and TRBJ1-1, with 8 bases aligning to TRBD1. The origin of this receptor is a female donor in good health, enrolled as a control in a pregnancy study. This CDR3 reads CASSSGQGITEAFF. In nucleotides, the CDR3 is TGTGCCAGCAGCTCCGGACAGGGCATCACTGAAGCTTTCTTT.